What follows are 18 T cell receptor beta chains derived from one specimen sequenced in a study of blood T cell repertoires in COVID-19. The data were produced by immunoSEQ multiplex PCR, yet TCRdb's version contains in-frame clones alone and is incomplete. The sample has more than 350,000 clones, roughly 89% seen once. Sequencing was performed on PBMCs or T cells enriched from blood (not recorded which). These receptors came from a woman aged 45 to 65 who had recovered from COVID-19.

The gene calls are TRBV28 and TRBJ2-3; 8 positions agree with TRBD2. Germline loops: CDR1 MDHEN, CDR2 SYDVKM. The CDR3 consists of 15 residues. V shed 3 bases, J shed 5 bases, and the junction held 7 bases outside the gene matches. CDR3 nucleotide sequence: TGTGCCAGCAGTTTGACCGGGGGGGCTATAGATACGCAGTATTTT. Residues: CASSLTGGAIDTQYF.

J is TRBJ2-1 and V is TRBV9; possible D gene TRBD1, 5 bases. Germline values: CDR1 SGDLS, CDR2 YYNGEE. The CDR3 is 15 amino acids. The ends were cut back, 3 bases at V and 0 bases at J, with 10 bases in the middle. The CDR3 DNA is TGTGCCAGCAGCGCCACAGGAAGCTCCTACAATGAGCAGTTCTTC. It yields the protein CASSATGSSYNEQFF.

The CDR3 region has the DNA TGTGCCAGCAGCGCCCGGGACAGTCAAAATTCACCCCTCCACTTT. It yields the protein CASSARDSQNSPLHF. The chain has TRBV9 and TRBJ1-6; the match to TRBD1 covers 7 bases. The CDR3 runs 15 residues. CDR1 is SGDLS and CDR2 is YYNGEE in the germline V gene. J lost 7 bases, V lost 3 bases, and 7 bases had no gene match.

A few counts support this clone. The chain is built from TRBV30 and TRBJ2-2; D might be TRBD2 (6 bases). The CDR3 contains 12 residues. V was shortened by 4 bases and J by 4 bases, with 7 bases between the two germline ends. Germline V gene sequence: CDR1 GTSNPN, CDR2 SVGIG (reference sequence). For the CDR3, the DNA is TGTGCCTGGACAGCGGGCACCGGGGAGCTGTTTTTT. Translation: CAWTAGTGELFF.

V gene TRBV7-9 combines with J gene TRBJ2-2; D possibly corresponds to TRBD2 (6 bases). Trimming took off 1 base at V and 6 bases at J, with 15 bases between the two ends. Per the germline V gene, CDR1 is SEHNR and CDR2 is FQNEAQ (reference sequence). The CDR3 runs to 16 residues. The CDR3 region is CASSLGGLILSGELFF. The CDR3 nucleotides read TGTGCCAGCAGCTTAGGGGGACTCATCCTATCCGGGGAGCTGTTTTTT.

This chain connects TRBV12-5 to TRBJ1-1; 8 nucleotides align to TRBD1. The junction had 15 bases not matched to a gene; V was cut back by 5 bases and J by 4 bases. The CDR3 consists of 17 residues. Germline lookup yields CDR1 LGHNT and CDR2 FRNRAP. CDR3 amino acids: CASGPPRGQGAGTEAFF. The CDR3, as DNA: TGTGCTAGTGGTCCTCCAAGGGGGCAGGGGGCTGGCACTGAAGCTTTCTTT.

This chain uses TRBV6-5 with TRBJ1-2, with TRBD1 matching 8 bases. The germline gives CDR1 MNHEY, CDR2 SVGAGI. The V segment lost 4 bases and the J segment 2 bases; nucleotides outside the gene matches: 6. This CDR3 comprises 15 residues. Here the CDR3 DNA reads TGTGCCAGCAGTTCGACAGGGGCAGGCAACTATGGCTACACCTTC. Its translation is CASSSTGAGNYGYTF.

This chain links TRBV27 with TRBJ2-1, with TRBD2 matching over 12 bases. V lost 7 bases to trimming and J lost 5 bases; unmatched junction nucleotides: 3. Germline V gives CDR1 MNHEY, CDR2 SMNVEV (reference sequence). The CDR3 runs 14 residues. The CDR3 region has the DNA TGTGCCAGCACCCGGACTAGCGGGGACAATGAGCAGTTCTTC. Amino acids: CASTRTSGDNEQFF.

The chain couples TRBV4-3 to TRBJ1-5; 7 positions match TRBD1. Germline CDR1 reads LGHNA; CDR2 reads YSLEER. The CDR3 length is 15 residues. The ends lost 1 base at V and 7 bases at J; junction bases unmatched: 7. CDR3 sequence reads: CASSQGQGGGQPQHF. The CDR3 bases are TGCGCCAGCAGCCAAGGACAGGGAGGAGGGCAGCCCCAGCATTTT.

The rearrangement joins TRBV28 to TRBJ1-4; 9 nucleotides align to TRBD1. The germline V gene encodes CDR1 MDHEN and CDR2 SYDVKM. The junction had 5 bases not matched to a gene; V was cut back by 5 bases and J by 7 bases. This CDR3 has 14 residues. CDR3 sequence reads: CASSAGQGAEKLFF. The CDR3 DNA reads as TGTGCCAGCAGTGCGGGACAGGGTGCTGAAAAACTGTTTTTT. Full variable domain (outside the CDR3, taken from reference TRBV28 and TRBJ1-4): DVKVTQSSRYLVKRTGEKVFLECVQDMDHENMFWYRQDPGLGLRLIYFSYDVKMKEKGDIPEGYSVSREKKERFSLILESASTNQTSMYLCASSAGQGAEKLFFGSGTQLSVL.

The CDR3: CTAQENSGNTIYF. CDR3 in DNA: TGCACCGCACAGGAAAACTCTGGAAACACCATATATTTT. The chain recombines TRBV29-1 with TRBJ1-3, with D possibly matching TRBD1 (5 bases). CDR1 and CDR2 (germline): SQVTM, ANQGSEA. This CDR3 has 13 amino acids.

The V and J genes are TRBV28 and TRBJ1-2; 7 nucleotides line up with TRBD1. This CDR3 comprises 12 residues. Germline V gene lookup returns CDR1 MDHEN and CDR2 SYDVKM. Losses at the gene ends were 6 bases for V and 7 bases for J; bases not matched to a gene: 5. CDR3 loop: CASRGTVGGYTF. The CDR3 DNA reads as TGTGCCAGCAGAGGGACAGTTGGTGGCTACACCTTC.

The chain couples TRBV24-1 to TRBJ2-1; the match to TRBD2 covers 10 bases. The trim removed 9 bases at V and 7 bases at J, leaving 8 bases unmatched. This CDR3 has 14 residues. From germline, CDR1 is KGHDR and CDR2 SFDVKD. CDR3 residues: CATGAGGQENEQFF. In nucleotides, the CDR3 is TGTGCCACCGGAGCGGGGGGGCAGGAGAATGAGCAGTTCTTC.

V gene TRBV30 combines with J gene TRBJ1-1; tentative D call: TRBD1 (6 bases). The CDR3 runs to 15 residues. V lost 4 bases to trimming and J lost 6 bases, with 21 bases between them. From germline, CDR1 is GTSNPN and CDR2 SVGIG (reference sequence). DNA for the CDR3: TGTGCCTGGAACGCTCTTCGAACAGGGAAGGCTGAAGCTTTCTTT. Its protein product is CAWNALRTGKAEAFF.

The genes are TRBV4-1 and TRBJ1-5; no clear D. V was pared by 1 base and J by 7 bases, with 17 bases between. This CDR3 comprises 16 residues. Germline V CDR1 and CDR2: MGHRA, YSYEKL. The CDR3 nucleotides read TGCGCCAGCAGCCAAGTCTTGGCAGGCGGGTTCCAGCCCCAGCATTTT. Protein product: CASSQVLAGGFQPQHF.

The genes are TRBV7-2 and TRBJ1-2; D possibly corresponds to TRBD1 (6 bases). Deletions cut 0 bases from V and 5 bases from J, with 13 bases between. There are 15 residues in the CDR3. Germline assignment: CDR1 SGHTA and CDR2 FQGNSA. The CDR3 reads CASSLAGRQEYGYTF. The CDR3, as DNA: TGTGCCAGCAGCTTAGCGGGGCGACAGGAGTATGGCTACACCTTC.

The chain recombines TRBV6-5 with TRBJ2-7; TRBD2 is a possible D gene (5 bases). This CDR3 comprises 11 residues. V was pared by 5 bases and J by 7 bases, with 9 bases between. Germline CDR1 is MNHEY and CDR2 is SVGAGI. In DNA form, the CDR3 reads TGTGCCAGCAGTAGGAGGAGAGAGCAGTACTTC. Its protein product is CASSRRREQYF.

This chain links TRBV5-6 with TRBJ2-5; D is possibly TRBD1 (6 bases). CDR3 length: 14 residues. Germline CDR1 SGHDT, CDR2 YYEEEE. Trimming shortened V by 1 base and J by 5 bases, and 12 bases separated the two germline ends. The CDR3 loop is CASSLIGQGETQYF. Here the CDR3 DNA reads TGTGCCAGCAGCTTGATTGGGCAGGGGGAGACCCAGTACTTC. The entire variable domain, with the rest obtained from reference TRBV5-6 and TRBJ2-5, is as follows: DAGVTQSPTHLIKTRGQQVTLRCSPKSGHDTVSWYQQALGQGPQFIFQYYEEEERQRGNFPDRFSGHQFPNYSSELNVNALLLGDSALYLCASSLIGQGETQYFGPGTRLLVL.